The 3 T cell receptor beta chains presented below share a single source sample, sequenced in a study of T cell clones after liver transplantation. The data were produced by immunoSEQ multiplex PCR, yet TCRdb's version contains in-frame clones alone and is incomplete. The repertoire holds roughly 80,000 clones, with 83% as singletons. The sequenced sample was CD4+ T cells from blood, obtained at the 22-month timepoint. The receptor source for this set is a human patient who received a liver transplant. Some T cells may arise from the graft donor.

The genes are TRBV4-2 and TRBJ1-2, with D maybe TRBD1 (5 bases). Trimming left V 0 bases short and J 8 bases short, with 13 bases between. This CDR3 is built from 14 residues. Germline V gene lookup returns CDR1 LGHNA and CDR2 YNFKEQ. In DNA, the CDR3 is TGTGCCAGCAGCCAAGAGACAGAGCCGCGGGGCTACACCTTC. The encoded protein is CASSQETEPRGYTF.

The CDR3 coding sequence is TGTGCCAGCAGTGATGGGGTATCAGGTTCACCCCTCCACTTT. It is translated as CASSDGVSGSPLHF. The chain carries TRBV6-4 and TRBJ1-6; no definite D call. There are 14 residues in the CDR3. Trimming stripped 3 bases from V and 9 bases from J, with 12 bases between. Germline V CDR1 and CDR2: MRHNA, SNTAGT.

V gene TRBV7-9 combines with J gene TRBJ1-4; the D is unclear. Per germline, CDR1 SEHNR and CDR2 FQNEAQ (reference sequence). V was clipped by 4 bases and J by 4 bases, with 16 bases between them. The CDR3 has 16 amino acids. Here the CDR3 reads CASSSEKFSGNEKLFF. The CDR3 nucleotides read TGTGCCAGCAGCTCAGAAAAATTCTCGGGTAATGAAAAACTGTTTTTT.